Listed below are T cell receptor beta chains from one sample, sequenced in a study of human T cells and chemical hapten exposure. TCRdb re-analysed the RACE reads in MiXCR, keeping a single row per CDR3 protein. This table has some 84,000 distinct CDR3 sequences, 10% to 11% appearing once. Sequencing was performed on whole blood, taken in connection with sensitization to the hapten diphenylcyclopropenone (DPC). All receptors derive from a woman aged 45-60 years with alopecia areata. Some clones in this sample may be carry-over from other donors' samples. Each CDR3 is given with its conserved first and last residue. D genes are given only for firm matches. Some rows mark clone size as missing; the rest say once, few, many or name a class of expanded clone.

many	TRBV12-3/TRBV12-4	TRBJ2-7	TRBD2	TGTGCCAGCAGTTTAGGGACGGGGGGGACTAGCGGGATCTACGAGCAGTACTTC	CASSLGTGGTSGIYEQYF
many	TRBV2	TRBJ2-1	TRBD2	TGTGCCAGTACGAGACAGCCAGCGGGAGGGCCGGGTGAGCAGTTCTTC	CASTRQPAGGPGEQFF
.	TRBV4-1	TRBJ2-7	TRBD2	TGCGCCAGCAGCCAGGAGACTAGCGCCGTCTACGAGCAGTACTTC	CASSQETSAVYEQYF
.	TRBV20-1	TRBJ2-3	.	TGCAGTGCTAGATCGGGTGAGGATACGCAGTATTTT	CSARSGEDTQYF
.	TRBV4-1	TRBJ1-5	TRBD1	TGCGCCAGCAGCCTCATAGGACAGGGGGGCAATCAGCCCCAGCATTTT	CASSLIGQGGNQPQHF
many	TRBV20-1	TRBJ2-7	TRBD2	TGCAGTGCCCCCGTCCTAGCGGGGGCCTCCTACGAGCAGTACTTC	CSAPVLAGASYEQYF
.	TRBV20-1	TRBJ2-3	TRBD2	TGCAGTGCCCGGACTAGCGTTGCAGATACGCAGTATTTT	CSARTSVADTQYF
.	TRBV14	TRBJ1-1	.	TGTGCCAGCAGCCAAGATCGGGGGGCCCCTGCGACTGAAGCTTTCTTT	CASSQDRGAPATEAFF
few	TRBV3-1	TRBJ2-1	TRBD2	TGTGCCAGCAGCCAGACTAGCCGAATGTTCTTC	CASSQTSRMFF
.	TRBV2	TRBJ2-7	.	TGTGCCAGCACTAGAAACCCGCACGAGCAGTACTTC	CASTRNPHEQYF